This T cell receptor (beta chain) was captured in a study of blood T cell repertoires in COVID-19. Study information: Sources were T cells, B-cell-depleted T cells, or PBMCs; the material itself was cDNA or gDNA.

The assay was immunoSEQ multiplex PCR, and TCRdb's table has in-frame clones only and misses some. Of around 450,000 clones listed, around 89% are singletons. There are 15 residues in the CDR3. Losses at the gene ends were 5 bases for V and 6 bases for J; bases not matched to a gene: 5. Germline V gives CDR1 MNHEY, CDR2 SMNVEV (reference sequence). The clonotype originates from a woman aged 25 to 45 with acute or convalescent COVID-19. The chain joins TRBV27 to TRBJ2-5; 14 positions agree with TRBD2. The material sequenced was peripheral blood. CDR3: CASSKTSGGAKTQYF. The CDR3 nucleotides are TGTGCCAGCAGTAAGACTAGCGGGGGGGCAAAGACCCAGTACTTC.